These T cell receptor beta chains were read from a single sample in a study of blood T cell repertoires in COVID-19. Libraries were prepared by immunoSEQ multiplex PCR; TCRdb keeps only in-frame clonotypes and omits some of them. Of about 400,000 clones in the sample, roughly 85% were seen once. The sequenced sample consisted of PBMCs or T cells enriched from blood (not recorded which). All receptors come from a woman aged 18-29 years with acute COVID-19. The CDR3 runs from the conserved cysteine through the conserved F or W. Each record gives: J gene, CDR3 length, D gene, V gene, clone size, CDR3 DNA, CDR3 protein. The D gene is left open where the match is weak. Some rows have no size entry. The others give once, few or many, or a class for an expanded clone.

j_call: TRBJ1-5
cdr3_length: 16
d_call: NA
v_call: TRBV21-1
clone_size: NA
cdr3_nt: TGTGCCAGCAGCCATGGGTGGACAGTTTCCAATCAGCCCCAGCATTTT
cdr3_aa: CASSHGWTVSNQPQHF

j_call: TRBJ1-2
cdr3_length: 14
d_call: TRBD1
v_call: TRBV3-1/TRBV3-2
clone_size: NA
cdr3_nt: TGTGCCAGCAGGCCGCGGGACAGCCGTAATGACTGCACCTTC
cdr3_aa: CASRPRDSRNDCTF

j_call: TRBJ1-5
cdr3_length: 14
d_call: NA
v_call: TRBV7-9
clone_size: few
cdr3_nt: TGTGCCAGCAGTGGCCGTAATAGCAATCAGCCCCAGCATTTT
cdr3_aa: CASSGRNSNQPQHF

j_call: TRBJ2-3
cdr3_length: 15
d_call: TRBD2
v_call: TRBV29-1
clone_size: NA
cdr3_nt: TGCAGCGTCCGCTTGTTAGCGGGGGGGGCAGATACGCAGTATTTT
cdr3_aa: CSVRLLAGGADTQYF

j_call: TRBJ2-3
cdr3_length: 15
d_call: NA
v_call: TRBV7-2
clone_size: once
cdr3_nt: TGTGCCAGCAGCTTAGGGGGGCAGGGACCAGATACGCAGTATTTT
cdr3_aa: CASSLGGQGPDTQYF

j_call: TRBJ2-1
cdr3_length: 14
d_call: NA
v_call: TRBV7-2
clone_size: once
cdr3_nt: TGTGCCAGCAGCTTAGGACAGGTATACAATGAGCAGTTCTTC
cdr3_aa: CASSLGQVYNEQFF

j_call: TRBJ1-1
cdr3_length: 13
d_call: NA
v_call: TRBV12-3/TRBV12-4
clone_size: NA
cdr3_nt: TGTGCCAGCGGGTCTAGCATGAACACTGAAGCTTTCTTT
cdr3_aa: CASGSSMNTEAFF

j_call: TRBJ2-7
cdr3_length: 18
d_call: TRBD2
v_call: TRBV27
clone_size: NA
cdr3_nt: TGTGCCAGCAGTTTATCAGGTCTAGCGGGGATCGCTGGGTACGAGCAGTACTTC
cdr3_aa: CASSLSGLAGIAGYEQYF

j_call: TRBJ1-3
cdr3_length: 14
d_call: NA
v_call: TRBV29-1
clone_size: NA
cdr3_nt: TGCAGCGTGATATTAGCGGTGACCAAAAACACCATATATTTT
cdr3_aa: CSVILAVTKNTIYF

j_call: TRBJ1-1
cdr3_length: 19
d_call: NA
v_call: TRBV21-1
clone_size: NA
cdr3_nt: TGTGCCAGCAGCAAAGCCCTTTGGGGGGTCGAGGCCATGAACACTGAAGCTTTCTTT
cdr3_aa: CASSKALWGVEAMNTEAFF

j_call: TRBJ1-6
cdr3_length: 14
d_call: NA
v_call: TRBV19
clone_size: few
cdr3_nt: TGTGCCAGTAGTATAGAGGGGGGGGCTGCACCCCTCCACTTT
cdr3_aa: CASSIEGGAAPLHF

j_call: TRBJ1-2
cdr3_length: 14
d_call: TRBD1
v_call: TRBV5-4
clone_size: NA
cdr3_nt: TGTGCCAGCAGCCACCGGACAGGGGGGGAAGGCTACACCTTC
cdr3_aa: CASSHRTGGEGYTF

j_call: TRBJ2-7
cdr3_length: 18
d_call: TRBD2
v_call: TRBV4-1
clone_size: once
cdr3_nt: TGCGCCAGCAGCCAAACCGGACTAGCGGGACCGGTCACCTACGAGCAGTACTTC
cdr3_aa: CASSQTGLAGPVTYEQYF

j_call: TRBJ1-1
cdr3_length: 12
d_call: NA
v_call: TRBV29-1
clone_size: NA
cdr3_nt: TGCAGCGTTGCTTCCGGGTTAGCTGAAGCTTTCTTT
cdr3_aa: CSVASGLAEAFF

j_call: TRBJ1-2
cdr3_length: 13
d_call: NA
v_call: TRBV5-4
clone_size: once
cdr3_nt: TGTGCCAGCAGCACTGGACAGAACTATGGCTACACCTTC
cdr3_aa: CASSTGQNYGYTF